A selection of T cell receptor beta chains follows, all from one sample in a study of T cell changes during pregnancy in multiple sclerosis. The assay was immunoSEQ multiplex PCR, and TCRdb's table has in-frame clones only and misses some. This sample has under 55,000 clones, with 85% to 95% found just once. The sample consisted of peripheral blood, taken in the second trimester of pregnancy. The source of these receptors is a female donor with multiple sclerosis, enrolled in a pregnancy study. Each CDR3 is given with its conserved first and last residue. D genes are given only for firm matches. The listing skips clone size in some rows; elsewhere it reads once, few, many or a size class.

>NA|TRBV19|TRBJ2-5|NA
TGTGCCAGTAGTATAGATAGAAGGCGGGAGACCCAGTACTTC
CASSIDRRRETQYF
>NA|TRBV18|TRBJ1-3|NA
TGTGCCAGCTCACCTAGAGGGACATCCGGAAACACCATATATTTT
CASSPRGTSGNTIYF
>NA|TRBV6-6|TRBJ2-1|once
TGTGCCAGCAGTTTGACAGGCAATGAGCAGTTCTTC
CASSLTGNEQFF
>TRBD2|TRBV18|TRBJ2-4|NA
TGTGCCAGCTCACCAAGTCTAGCGGGAGGGACAAAAAACATTCAGTACTTC
CASSPSLAGGTKNIQYF
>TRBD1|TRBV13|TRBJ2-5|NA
TGTGCCAGCAGCTATAAATGGGACAGCCAAGAGACCCAGTACTTC
CASSYKWDSQETQYF
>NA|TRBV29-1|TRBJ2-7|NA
TGCAGCGTTGAAGATCCGGGGAACGAGCAGTACTTC
CSVEDPGNEQYF
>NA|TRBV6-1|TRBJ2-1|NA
TGTGCCAGCACCTACTCCTACAATGAGCAGTTCTTC
CASTYSYNEQFF
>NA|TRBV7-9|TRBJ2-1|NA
TGTGCCAGCAGCTATGACAGGCCTGAGCAGTTCTTC
CASSYDRPEQFF
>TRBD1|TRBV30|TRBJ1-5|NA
TGTGCCTGGAGTAACGGACAGGGCAATCAGCCCCAGCATTTT
CAWSNGQGNQPQHF
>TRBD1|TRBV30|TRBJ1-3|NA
TGTGCCTGGAATCAGGGGGTTGGAAACACCATATATTTT
CAWNQGVGNTIYF
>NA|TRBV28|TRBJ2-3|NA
TGTGCCAGCAGTCCAAACGAAGCTCCGTGGACAGATACGCAGTATTTT
CASSPNEAPWTDTQYF
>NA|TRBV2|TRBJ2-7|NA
TGTGCCAGCAGTGACAGCTCCTACGAGCAGTACTTC
CASSDSSYEQYF
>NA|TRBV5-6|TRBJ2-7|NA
TGTGCCAGCAGCTTCCGTGCTCGACTCTCCTACGAGCAGTACTTC
CASSFRARLSYEQYF
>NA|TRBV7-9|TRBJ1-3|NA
TGTGCCAGCAGCCCAGACAGCGAACGGACCACCATATATTTT
CASSPDSERTTIYF
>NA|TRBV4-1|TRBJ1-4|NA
TGCGCCAGCAGCCAAGACAGTGGGGCATCCGAAAAACTGTTTTTT
CASSQDSGASEKLFF
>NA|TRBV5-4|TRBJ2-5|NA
TGTGCCAGCAGCTCCAACTTCCAAGAGACCCAGTACTTC
CASSSNFQETQYF
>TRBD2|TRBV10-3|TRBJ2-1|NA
TGTGCCATCAGTGATAGCGGGAGGGCCTGGAATGAGCAGTTCTTC
CAISDSGRAWNEQFF
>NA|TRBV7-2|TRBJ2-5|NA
TGTGCCAGCAGCTTTTATGAGACCCAGTACTTC
CASSFYETQYF
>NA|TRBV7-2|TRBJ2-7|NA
TGTGCCAGCAGCTCCCAGGGTAACGTCTACGAGCAGTACTTC
CASSSQGNVYEQYF
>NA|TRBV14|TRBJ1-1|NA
TGTGCCAGCAGCCATTACCGGGGTGAAGCTTTCTTT
CASSHYRGEAFF
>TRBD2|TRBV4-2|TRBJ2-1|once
TGTGCCAGCAGCCAAGAAGCGGGGGGCAACAATGAGCAGTTCTTC
CASSQEAGGNNEQFF
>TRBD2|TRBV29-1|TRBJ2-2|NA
TGCAGCGTGGAGCGGGGTGCGGGAGGGACCGGGGAGCTGTTTTTT
CSVERGAGGTGELFF
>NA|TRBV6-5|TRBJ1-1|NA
TGTGCCAGCAGTTACAACACAGGGAGGAACACTGAAGCTTTCTTT
CASSYNTGRNTEAFF
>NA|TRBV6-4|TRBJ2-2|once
TGTGCCAGCAGTGCCGGGAACACCGGGGAGCTGTTTTTT
CASSAGNTGELFF
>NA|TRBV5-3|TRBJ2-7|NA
TGTGCCAGAAGCTTGGCCCGGAATACAGGGCTCGAGCAGTACTTC
CARSLARNTGLEQYF
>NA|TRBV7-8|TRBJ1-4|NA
TGTGCCAGCAGCCAGGGCCAAGAGCTTGAAAAACTGTTTTTT
CASSQGQELEKLFF
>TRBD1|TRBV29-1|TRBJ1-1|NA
TGCAGCGTCATCATAGCGTTTCAACAGGGGATGAACACTGAAGCTTTCTTT
CSVIIAFQQGMNTEAFF
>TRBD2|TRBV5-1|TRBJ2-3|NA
TGCGCCAGCAGCTCCATCCTAGCGGCTAGCACAGATACGCAGTATTTT
CASSSILAASTDTQYF
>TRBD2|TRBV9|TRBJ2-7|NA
TGTGCCAGCAGCGTAGGTAGCGGGGTACCCTACGAGCAGTACTTC
CASSVGSGVPYEQYF
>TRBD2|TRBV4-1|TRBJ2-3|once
TGCGCCAGCAGCCAGCGGGGGTCTAGCACAGATACGCAGTATTTT
CASSQRGSSTDTQYF
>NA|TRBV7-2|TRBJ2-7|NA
TGTGCCAGCAGCTTGTCAAATACAGGGATCTCGTCCTACGAGCAGTACTTC
CASSLSNTGISSYEQYF
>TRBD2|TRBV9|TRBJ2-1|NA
TGTGCCAGCAGCGCCTCCCAGGGTAGCGGGGTCGATGAGCAGTTCTTC
CASSASQGSGVDEQFF
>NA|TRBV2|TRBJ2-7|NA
TGTGCCAGCACAATAGCGACCTACGAGCAGTACTTC
CASTIATYEQYF
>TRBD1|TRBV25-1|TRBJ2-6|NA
TGTGCCAGCAGTGGGACAGGACCTGGGGCCAACGTCCTGACTTTC
CASSGTGPGANVLTF
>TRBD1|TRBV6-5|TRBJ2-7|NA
TGTGCCAGCAGCAAACAGGGGGCGTACTACGAGCAGTACTTC
CASSKQGAYYEQYF
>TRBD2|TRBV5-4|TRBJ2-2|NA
TGTGCCAGCAGCCTTAGCGGGAGAGGGGCCGGGGAGCTGTTTTTT
CASSLSGRGAGELFF
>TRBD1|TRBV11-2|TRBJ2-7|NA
TGTGCCAGCAGCCCCCCGGGACAGGGTGTCGAGCAGTACTTC
CASSPPGQGVEQYF
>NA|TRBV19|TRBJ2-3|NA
TGTGCCAGTAGTCAGGGCCTTTTAGGCACAGATACGCAGTATTTT
CASSQGLLGTDTQYF
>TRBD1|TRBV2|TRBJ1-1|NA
TGTGCCAGCTTAGGGACAGGGAAAACTGAAGCTTTCTTT
CASLGTGKTEAFF
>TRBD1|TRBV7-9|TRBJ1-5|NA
TGTGCCAGCAGCTTAGGGGACAGTCGCAATCAGCCCCAGCATTTT
CASSLGDSRNQPQHF